This TCR beta chain originates from a study of regulatory T cells in long-lasting Graves disease. Across the whole study: Treatment with antithyroid drugs for over 5 years, together with positive TSH receptor antibodies, meant persistent Graves' disease.

In building TCR beta libraries, iRepertoire HTBI primers were used together with Arm-PCR of CDR3 regions. TCRdb re-called the multiplex PCR reads with MiXCR, one entry per CDR3 protein. The table records 450,000 or so distinct CDR3 sequences, 20% to 25% of them present only once. Comment on this clonotype: Antigen: not known.

The CDR3 is 15 residues long. V lost 7 bases to trimming and J lost 3 bases; unmatched junction nucleotides: 6. The V gene's germline CDR1 is LNHDA and CDR2 SQIVND (reference sequence). Notes on the study in general: Compared with new cases, persistent Graves' patients showed reduced TCR diversity. New patients shared roughly 1,000 public clonotypes, and persistent patients shared more, with around 2,600.

Time point given: persistent/refractory GD, antithyroid drugs over 5 years with positive TRAb. PBMC RNA served as the TCR library source. Graves' disease was diagnosed by American Thyroid Association guidelines. This receptor was taken from a female donor with Graves disease. The chain recombines TRBV19 with TRBJ1-4, with 9 bases matching TRBD1. This sample comprised peripheral blood mononuclear cells (PBMCs), obtained when the disease was refractory, from a patient treated with antithyroid drugs. The CDR3 region has the DNA TGTGCCAGTATGGACAGGGGCCGTGCTAATGAAAAACTGTTTTTT. Translating it yields CASMDRGRANEKLFF.